This TCR beta chain was profiled in a study of response to subunit inactivated influenza vaccine. Whole-study results and caveats: Only a handful of new T cells, the authors suggested, are recruited with each seasonal influenza vaccination.

Germline lookup yields CDR1 SNHLY and CDR2 FYNNEI. Unmatched junction bases numbered 9, after V lost 8 bases and J lost 9 bases. The CDR3 totals 13 residues. This clonotype was counted between two and nine times. Its antigen remains unidentified. Each CDR3 protein is one row after TCRdb ran MiXCR on the RT-PCR reads. The table records 800,000 to 1,000,000 distinct CDR3 sequences, 21% of them present only once. Specimen: PBMCs from blood, collected roughly 5 days after vaccination. The chain couples TRBV2 to TRBJ2-1; 8 bases match TRBD2. The TCR originated in a man aged 45-65 years who received an inactivated influenza vaccine. As DNA, the CDR3 is TGTGCCAGCCTCCAGCGGGAGCTGAGTGAGCAGTTCTTC. Its translation: CASLQRELSEQFF.